This entry concerns a single T cell receptor (beta chain). Its cognate antigen is unknown. The time point here: newly diagnosed, previously untreated cHL patient sample. Magnetic depletion of unwanted cells isolated CD4+ T cells from thawed PBMCs. For comparison, PBMCs from newly diagnosed, untreated classical Hodgkin lymphoma were used. The assay was immunoSEQ multiplex PCR, and TCRdb's table has in-frame clones only and misses some. The sample gives 20,000 to 25,000 clones, around nine tenths of which show up once; roughly 0.38% is in the top ten. These data originate in a study of PD-1 blockade in classical Hodgkin lymphoma. Regarding the study as a whole: Healthy donors were reported to have higher baseline TCR diversity than newly diagnosed patients.

The source is a human donor with classical Hodgkin lymphoma. What was sequenced was CD4+ T cells from blood.

The CDR3 spells CASSGTVSGANVLTF. In nucleotides, the CDR3 is TGTGCCAGCAGTGGGACTGTTAGTGGGGCCAACGTCCTGACTTTC. The V and J genes are TRBV6-1 and TRBJ2-6; tentatively, D is TRBD2 (5 bases). CDR3 length: 15 amino acids. V lost 4 bases and J 3 bases, leaving 10 bases between the germline ends. CDR1 and CDR2 (germline): MNHNS, SASEGT.